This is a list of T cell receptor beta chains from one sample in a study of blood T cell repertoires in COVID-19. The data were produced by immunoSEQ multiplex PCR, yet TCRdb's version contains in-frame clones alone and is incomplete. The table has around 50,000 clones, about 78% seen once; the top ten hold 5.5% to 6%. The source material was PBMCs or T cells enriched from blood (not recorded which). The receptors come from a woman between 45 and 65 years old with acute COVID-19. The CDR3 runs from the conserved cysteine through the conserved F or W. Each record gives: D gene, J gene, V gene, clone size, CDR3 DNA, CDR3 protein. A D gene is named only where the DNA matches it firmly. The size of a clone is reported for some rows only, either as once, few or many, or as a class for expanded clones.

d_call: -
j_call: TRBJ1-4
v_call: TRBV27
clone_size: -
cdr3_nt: TGTGCCAGCAGTCAGAACAGGGATTCGGTTGAAAAACTGTTTTTT
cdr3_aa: CASSQNRDSVEKLFF

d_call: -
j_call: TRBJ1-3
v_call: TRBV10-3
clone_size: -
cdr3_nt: TGTGCCATCACGGCGCAGGGCTCTGGAAACACCATATATTTT
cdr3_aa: CAITAQGSGNTIYF

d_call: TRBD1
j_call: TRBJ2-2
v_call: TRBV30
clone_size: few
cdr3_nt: TGTGCCCGAGGACAGGGGGTGAGCGGGGAGCTGTTTTTT
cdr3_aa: CARGQGVSGELFF

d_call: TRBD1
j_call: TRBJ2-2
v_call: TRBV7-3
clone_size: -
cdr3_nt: TGTGCCAGCAGCACCTACAAGGGGGCCGACACCGGGGAGCTGTTTTTT
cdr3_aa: CASSTYKGADTGELFF

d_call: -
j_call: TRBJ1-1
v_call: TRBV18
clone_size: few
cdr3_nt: TGTGCCAGCTCACCACTGAATCGCGGATCGAACACTGAAGCTTTCTTT
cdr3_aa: CASSPLNRGSNTEAFF

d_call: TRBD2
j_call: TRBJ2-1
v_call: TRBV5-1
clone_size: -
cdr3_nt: TGCGCCAGCAACACCGGGACTAGCGGTTACAATGAGCAGTTCTTC
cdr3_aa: CASNTGTSGYNEQFF

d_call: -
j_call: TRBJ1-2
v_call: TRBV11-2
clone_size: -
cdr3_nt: TGTGCCAGCAGCAGTTACAGGGAGGGCAACTATGGCTACACCTTC
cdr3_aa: CASSSYREGNYGYTF

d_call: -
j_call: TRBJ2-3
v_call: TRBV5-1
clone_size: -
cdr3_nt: TGCGCCAGCAGCTTGGGGGGCGGGGCAGATACGCAGTATTTT
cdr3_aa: CASSLGGGADTQYF

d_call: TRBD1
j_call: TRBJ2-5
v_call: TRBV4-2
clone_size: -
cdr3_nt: TGTGCCAGCAGCCAAGAGTACGGACAGGTCTTAGAGACCCAGTACTTC
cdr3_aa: CASSQEYGQVLETQYF

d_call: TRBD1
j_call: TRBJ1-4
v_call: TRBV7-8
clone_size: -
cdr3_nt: TGTGCCAGCAGCTCCTTTAGGGGGCGATCGCCTAATGAAAAACTGTTTTTT
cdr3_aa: CASSSFRGRSPNEKLFF

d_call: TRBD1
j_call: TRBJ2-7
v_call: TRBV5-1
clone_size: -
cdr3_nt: TGCGCCAGCAGCTTGGTGGGGACCGGGACAGTCTCCTACGAGCAGTACTTC
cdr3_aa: CASSLVGTGTVSYEQYF

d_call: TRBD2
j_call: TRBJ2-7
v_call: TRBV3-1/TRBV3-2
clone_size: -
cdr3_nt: TGTGCCAGCAGCCAAGGAAGAACGGGGGGGGCCCAAGAGCAGTACTTC
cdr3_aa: CASSQGRTGGAQEQYF

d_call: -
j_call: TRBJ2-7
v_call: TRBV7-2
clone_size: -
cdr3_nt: TGTGCCAGCAGCTATCGGCGGGGAAACGAGCAGTACTTC
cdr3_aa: CASSYRRGNEQYF